The 12 T cell receptor beta chains listed next were all sequenced from one sample in a study of blood T cell repertoires in COVID-19. The method was immunoSEQ multiplex PCR; TCRdb's version includes in-frame clones alone and lacks a portion of them. The table shows over 60,000 clones, with roughly 87% occurring only once. Sequencing used peripheral blood. These TCRs come from a human donor in a cohort sampled during active COVID-19.

The V and J genes are TRBV30 and TRBJ1-1; D gene ambiguous. CDR1 and CDR2 (germline): GTSNPN, SVGIG (reference sequence). The CDR3 is made up of 13 amino acids. Trimming took 3 bases from V and 3 from J, leaving 11 bases between them. Here the CDR3 reads CAWRVFEDTEAFF. CDR3 DNA: TGTGCCTGGAGGGTCTTTGAGGACACTGAAGCTTTCTTT.

The chain joins TRBV4-1 to TRBJ1-1; no reliable D call. This CDR3 has 14 amino acids. CDR1 and CDR2 (germline): MGHRA, YSYEKL. The ends were cut back, 1 base at V and 0 bases at J, with 6 bases in the middle. The CDR3 bases are TGCGCCAGCAGCCAAGTGCGGATGAACACTGAAGCTTTCTTT. It is translated as CASSQVRMNTEAFF.

In its sample, this clone was seen a few times. The chain recombines TRBV19 with TRBJ2-1; possible D gene TRBD2, 7 bases. The CDR3 extends over 14 amino acids. Germline V lookup: CDR1 LNHDA, CDR2 SQIVND (reference sequence). V lost 10 bases to trimming and J lost 6 bases, with 19 bases between them. For the CDR3, the DNA is TGTGCCACCGAATCGGGGGGCGGGGGCAATGAGCAGTTCTTC. Translating gives CATESGGGGNEQFF. The full variable domain, with the rest looked up from reference TRBV19 and TRBJ2-1, is DGGITQSPKYLFRKEGQNVTLSCEQNLNHDAMYWYRQDPGQGLRLIYYSQIVNDFQKGDIAEGYSVSREKKESFPLTVTSAQKNPTAFYLCATESGGGGNEQFFGPGTRLTVL.

The chain has TRBV6-4 and TRBJ1-6; 7 bases align to TRBD1. Germline trimming cut 8 bases from V and 6 bases from J; bases unmatched to any gene: 4. The CDR3 is 13 residues long. The germline CDR1 and CDR2 sequences are MRHNA and SNTAGT. The CDR3, as DNA: TGTGCCAGCGGGGACAGCCTTAATTCACCCCTCCACTTT. Translating gives CASGDSLNSPLHF.

This clone was picked up a small number of times. The chain recombines TRBV28 with TRBJ1-2; weak D call: TRBD1 (5 bases). V dropped 5 bases and J dropped 3 bases, with 10 bases sitting between them. The CDR3 has 13 residues. The germline V gene has CDR1 MDHEN and CDR2 SYDVKM. CDR3 loop: CASSGRADYGYTF. The CDR3 coding sequence is TGTGCCAGCAGTGGCAGGGCGGACTATGGCTACACCTTC.

The rearrangement joins TRBV7-2 to TRBJ2-7, with a tentative D call TRBD1 (6 bases). Trimming removed 6 bases from V and 1 base from J, with 13 bases in between. This CDR3 has 14 amino acids. Per germline, CDR1 SGHTA and CDR2 FQGNSA. The CDR3 nucleotides are TGTGCCAGCAGTTTGGACAGATTTTCCTACGAGCAGTACTTC. It codes for CASSLDRFSYEQYF.

The chain recombines TRBV6-5 with TRBJ1-2, with D possibly being TRBD1 (6 bases). The CDR3 sequence is 13 residues long. Germline-derived CDR1 and CDR2 are MNHEY and SVGAGI. The ends were cut back, 6 bases at V and 2 bases at J, with 10 bases in the middle. The CDR3 spells CASSDTGNYGYTF. The CDR3 DNA reads TGTGCCAGCAGCGATACAGGGAACTATGGCTACACCTTC.

The chain carries TRBV4-3 and TRBJ1-4; the D gene is possibly TRBD1 (6 bases). Trimming left V 2 bases short and J 4 bases short, with 14 bases between. The length of the CDR3 is 16 residues. The germline gives CDR1 LGHNA, CDR2 YSLEER. The chain's CDR3 is CASSQTGLKINEKLFF. DNA for the CDR3: TGCGCCAGCAGCCAAACAGGGCTCAAGATTAATGAAAAACTGTTTTTT.

This sequence joins TRBV6-2 or TRBV6-3 and TRBJ2-7; a possible D gene is TRBD1 (6 bases). Per the germline V gene, CDR1 is MNHEY and CDR2 is SVGEGT. The V end lost 6 bases, the J end lost 4 bases, and 19 bases lay between the germline ends. This CDR3 comprises 15 residues. CDR3 region: CASSSTGTKNYEQYF. For the CDR3, the DNA is TGTGCCAGCAGCTCGACCGGGACAAAGAATTACGAGCAGTACTTC.

The chain has TRBV6-5 and TRBJ2-7; D perhaps matches TRBD2 (6 bases). The CDR3 runs to 15 residues. CDR1 and CDR2 (germline): MNHEY, SVGAGI. The ends were cut back, 6 bases at V and 3 bases at J, with 18 bases in the middle. The CDR3, as DNA: TGTGCCAGCAGGTTGACTAGTTCGGCCTACTACGAGCAGTACTTC. It yields the protein CASRLTSSAYYEQYF.

This chain joins TRBV13 and TRBJ2-3, with 12 positions matching TRBD2. J lost 1 base, V lost 4 bases, and 3 bases had no gene match. The germline gives CDR1 PRHDT, CDR2 FYEKMQ (reference sequence). The CDR3 extends over 16 amino acids. CDR3 nucleotide sequence: TGTGCCAGCAGCTCGTGGACTAGCGGGGGCACAGATACGCAGTATTTT. This encodes CASSSWTSGGTDTQYF.

This chain connects TRBV5-5 to TRBJ1-6; D not certain. The CDR3 covers 13 residues. Trimming pared 4 bases from V and 7 bases from J, leaving 9 bases between. In germline, CDR1 is SGHKS, CDR2 YYEKEE (reference sequence). This CDR3 is CASSPEANSPLHF. The CDR3 nucleotides read TGTGCCAGCAGCCCAGAGGCAAATTCACCCCTCCACTTT.